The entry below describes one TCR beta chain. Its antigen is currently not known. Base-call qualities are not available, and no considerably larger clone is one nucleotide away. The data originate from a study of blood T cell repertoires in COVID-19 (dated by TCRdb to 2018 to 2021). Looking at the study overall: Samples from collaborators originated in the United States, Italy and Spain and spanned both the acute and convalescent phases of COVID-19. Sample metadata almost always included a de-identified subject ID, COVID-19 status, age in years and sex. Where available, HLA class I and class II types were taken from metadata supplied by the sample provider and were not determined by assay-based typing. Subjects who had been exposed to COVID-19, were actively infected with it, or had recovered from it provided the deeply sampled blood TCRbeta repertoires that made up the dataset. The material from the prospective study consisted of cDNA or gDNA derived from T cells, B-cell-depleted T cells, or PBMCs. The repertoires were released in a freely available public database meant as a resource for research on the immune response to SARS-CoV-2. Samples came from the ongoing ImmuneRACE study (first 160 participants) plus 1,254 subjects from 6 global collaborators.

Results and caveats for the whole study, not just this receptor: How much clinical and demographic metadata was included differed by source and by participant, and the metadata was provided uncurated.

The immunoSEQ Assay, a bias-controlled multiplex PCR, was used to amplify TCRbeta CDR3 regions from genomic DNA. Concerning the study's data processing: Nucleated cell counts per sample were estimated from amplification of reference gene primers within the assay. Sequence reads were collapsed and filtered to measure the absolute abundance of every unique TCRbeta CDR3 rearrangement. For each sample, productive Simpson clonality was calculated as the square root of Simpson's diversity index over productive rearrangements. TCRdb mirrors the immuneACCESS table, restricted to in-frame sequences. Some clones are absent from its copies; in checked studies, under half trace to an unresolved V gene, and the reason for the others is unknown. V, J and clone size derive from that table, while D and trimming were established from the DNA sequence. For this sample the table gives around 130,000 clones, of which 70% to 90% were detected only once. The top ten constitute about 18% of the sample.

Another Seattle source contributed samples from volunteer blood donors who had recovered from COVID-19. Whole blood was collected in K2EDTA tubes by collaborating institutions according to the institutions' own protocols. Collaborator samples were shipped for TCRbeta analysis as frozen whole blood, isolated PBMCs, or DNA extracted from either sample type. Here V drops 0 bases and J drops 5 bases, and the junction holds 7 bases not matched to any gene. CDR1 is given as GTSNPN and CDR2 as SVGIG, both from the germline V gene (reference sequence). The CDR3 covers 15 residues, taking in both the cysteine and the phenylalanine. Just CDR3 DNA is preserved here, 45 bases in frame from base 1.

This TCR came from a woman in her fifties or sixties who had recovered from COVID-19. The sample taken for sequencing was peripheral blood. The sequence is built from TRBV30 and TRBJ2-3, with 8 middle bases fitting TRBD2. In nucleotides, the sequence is TGTGCCTGGAGTGTACACGGGGGGGGCCTAGATACGCAGTATTTT. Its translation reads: CAWSVHGGGLDTQYF.